The clone carrying this T cell receptor (beta chain) was recorded a few times. Antigen: not known. The CDR3 is made up of 16 amino acids. These data are taken from a study of cytomegalovirus exposure and HLA in healthy donors. Notes on the study in general: In a later analysis, across HLA loci, associated TCR counts were highest for DRB1, lowest for HLA-C.

Primers for the PCR totalled 60 Vbeta and 13 Jbeta. TCRdb keeps only in-frame clones here, not all; method: immunoSEQ multiplex PCR. The sample shows roughly 130,000 clones, approximately 72% of them seen only once. The sample consisted of PBMCs. The origin of this receptor is a woman in her sixties or seventies in good health and CMV-seronegative. This rearrangement joins TRBV12-2 to TRBJ2-5; TRBD2, as called in the table, went unchecked against the DNA. TRBV12-2 is deemed a pseudogene. The CDR3 region is CASRLYRRGGPKTQYF. CDR3 DNA: TGTGCAAGTCGCTTATATCGGCGGGGGGGCCCCAAGACCCAGTACTTC.